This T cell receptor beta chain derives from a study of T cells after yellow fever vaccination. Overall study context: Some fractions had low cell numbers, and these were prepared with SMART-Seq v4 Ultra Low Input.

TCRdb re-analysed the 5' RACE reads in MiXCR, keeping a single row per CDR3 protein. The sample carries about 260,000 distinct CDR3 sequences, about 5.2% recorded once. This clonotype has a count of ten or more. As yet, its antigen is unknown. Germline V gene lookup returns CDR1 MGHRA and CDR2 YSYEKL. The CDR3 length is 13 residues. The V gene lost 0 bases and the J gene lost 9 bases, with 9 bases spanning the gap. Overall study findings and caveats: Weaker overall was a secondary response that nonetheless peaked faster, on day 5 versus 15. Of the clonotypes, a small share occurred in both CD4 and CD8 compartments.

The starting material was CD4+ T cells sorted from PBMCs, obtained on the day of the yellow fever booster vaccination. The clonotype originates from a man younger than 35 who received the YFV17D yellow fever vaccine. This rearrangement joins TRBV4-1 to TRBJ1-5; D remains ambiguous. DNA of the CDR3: TGCGCCAGCAGCCAAGATAACGTTAGGCCCCAGCATTTT. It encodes CASSQDNVRPQHF.